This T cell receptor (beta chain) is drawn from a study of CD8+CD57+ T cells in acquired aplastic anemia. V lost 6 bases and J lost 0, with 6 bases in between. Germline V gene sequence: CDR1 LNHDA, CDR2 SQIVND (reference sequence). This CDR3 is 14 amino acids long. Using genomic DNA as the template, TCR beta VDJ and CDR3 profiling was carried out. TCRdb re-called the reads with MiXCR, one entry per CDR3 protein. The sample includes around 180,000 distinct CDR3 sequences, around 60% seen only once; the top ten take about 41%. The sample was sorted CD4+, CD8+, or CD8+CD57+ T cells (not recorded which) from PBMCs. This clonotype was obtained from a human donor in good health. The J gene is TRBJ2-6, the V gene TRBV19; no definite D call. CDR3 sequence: CASRPSSGANVLTF. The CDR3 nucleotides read TGTGCCAGTAGGCCGAGCTCTGGGGCCAACGTCCTGACTTTC.